This record looks at one TCR beta chain sequence and its context. The antigen remains undetermined. Healthy bone marrow donors supplied every sample. These data originate in a study of cytomegalovirus exposure and HLA in healthy donors. Study results and limitations: Most CMV-associated TCR beta chains appeared HLA-restricted in a later analysis. Excluded: some indistinguishable V segments such as TRBV6-2 and TRBV6-3.

The PCR contained 60 Vbeta and 13 Jbeta primers. This table comes from immunoSEQ multiplex PCR, and its TCRdb copy is limited to in-frame clones, with some not included. The data hold under 150,000 clones, with over 75% observed a single time. Between the trimmed V and J ends, which lost 3 bases and 8 bases, there was a span of 14 bases. Germline assignment: CDR1 SGHKS and CDR2 YYEKEE (reference sequence). This CDR3 is 13 amino acids long. Input material: PBMCs. The source of this sequence is a woman aged 30 to 39 in good health and CMV-seropositive. V is TRBV5-5 and J is TRBJ1-1; D call uncertain. CDR3 residues: CASSWRREGEAFF. CDR3 DNA: TGTGCCAGCAGCTGGCGCCGCGAGGGAGAAGCTTTCTTT.